This TCR beta chain was captured by sequencing in a study of control samples from healthy donors and cancer patients. Assay used: immunoSEQ multiplex PCR; TCRdb lists only in-frame clones, some missing. The sample carries about 94,000 clones, 86% recorded once. The material sequenced was blood. This sequence was found in a woman aged 50 to 65 in good health.

The CDR3 reads CASSPPVTGAVTGELFF. DNA for the CDR3: TGTGCCAGCTCACCACCGGTCACGGGGGCAGTCACCGGGGAGCTGTTTTTT. The chain has TRBV18 and TRBJ2-2; D assignment may be TRBD1 or TRBD2 (6 bases each). CDR1 is KGHSH, CDR2 LQKENI, per germline. This CDR3 is built from 17 residues. V gave up 0 bases and J gave up 4 bases, with 15 bases separating them.